This paragraph covers one T cell receptor beta chain sequence. Its matching antigen is unknown. The germline V and J ends were trimmed by 5 bases and 5 bases, with 18 bases remaining between them. Germline CDR1 LNHDA, CDR2 SQIVND (reference sequence). This CDR3 is built from 15 residues. The entry originates in a study of cytotoxic CD8 clonotypes in ibrutinib-treated CLL. Study at large: Investigators collected response samples after a median about 12 months of treatment, range 6 to 36.

Some clones are missing from TCRdb's copy, which holds only in-frame ones; the method was immunoSEQ multiplex PCR. Seen here are roughly 200,000 clones, just under 80% observed once, and the top ten hold roughly an eighth. Whole-study findings and limits: Clonality rose at ibrutinib response, held steady in sustained remission, and fell toward baseline at progression. Investigators sampled sustained-remission and progressing patients at differing times.

This receptor was obtained from a human donor with chronic lymphocytic leukemia. The specimen was PBMCs, collected after 12 months of ibrutinib treatment. V gene TRBV19 combines with J gene TRBJ2-5; D possibly uses TRBD1 or TRBD2 (5 bases each). The CDR3 coding sequence is TGTGCCAGTAGTGTCCCCGGGACCGGATGGGAGACCCAGTACTTC. Translation: CASSVPGTGWETQYF.